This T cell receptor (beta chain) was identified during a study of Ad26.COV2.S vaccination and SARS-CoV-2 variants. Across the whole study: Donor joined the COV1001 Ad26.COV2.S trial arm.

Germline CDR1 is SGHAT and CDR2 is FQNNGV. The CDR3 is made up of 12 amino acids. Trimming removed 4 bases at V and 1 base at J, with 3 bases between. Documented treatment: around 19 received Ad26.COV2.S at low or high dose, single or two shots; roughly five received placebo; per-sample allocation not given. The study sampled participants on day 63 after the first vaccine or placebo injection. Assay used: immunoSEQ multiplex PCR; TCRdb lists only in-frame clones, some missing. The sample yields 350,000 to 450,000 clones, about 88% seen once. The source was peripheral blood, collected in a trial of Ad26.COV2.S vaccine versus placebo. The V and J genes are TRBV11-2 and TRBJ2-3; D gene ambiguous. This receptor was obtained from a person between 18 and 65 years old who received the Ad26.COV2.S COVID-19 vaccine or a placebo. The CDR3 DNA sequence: TGTGCCAGCAGCTCCGGCACAGATACGCAGTATTTT. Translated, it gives CASSSGTDTQYF.